This record concerns one T cell receptor (beta chain) sequence. Its target is not known. This specimen comes from a study of T cell responses to AZD1222 COVID-19 vaccine. Study-wide points: Donors were mostly white British, more females; clonal diversity possibly underestimated. Only after the peak T cell response were repertoires sampled. Spike-specific TCR breadth and depth grew following two AZD1222 doses. The study identified only six AZD1222 recipients as seropositive at baseline.

The protocol was immunoSEQ multiplex PCR, while the TCRdb copy is restricted to in-frame clones and leaves out a portion. The data hold about 120,000 clones, with about 94% observed a single time. From germline, CDR1 is LGHNA and CDR2 YNFKEQ. The CDR3 consists of 16 residues. V was shortened by 1 base and J by 3 bases, with 13 bases between the two germline ends. The material was peripheral blood, obtained 28 days after the second AZD1222 dose. This rearrangement joins TRBV4-2 to TRBJ2-1; perhaps TRBD2 as D (5 bases). This sequence was found in an adult who received the AZD1222 COVID-19 vaccine. CDR3 DNA: TGTGCCAGCAGCCAAGTACAAGCGGTAGACTACAATGAGCAGTTCTTC. This translates into CASSQVQAVDYNEQFF.